This note documents a single T cell receptor (beta chain) sequence. Its antigen remains unidentified. TCRdb re-called the RT-PCR reads with MiXCR, one entry per CDR3 protein. The data hold about 500,000 distinct CDR3 sequences, with approximately 17% observed a single time. The entry originates in a study of response to subunit inactivated influenza vaccine. Findings and limits, study-wide: Each seasonal influenza vaccination recruits few new T cells, the authors suggested.

The V gene end was trimmed by 5 bases and the J gene end by 4 bases; junction bases not matched to a gene: 1. The CDR3 totals 14 residues. The sequences come from CD4+ T cells sorted from PBMCs, collected less than 30 months after vaccination. The chain joins TRBV12-3 or TRBV12-4 to TRBJ2-2, with TRBD1 matching over 10 bases. The TCR originated in a man in his fifties or sixties who received an inactivated influenza vaccine. The DNA for the CDR3 is TGTGCCAGCAGTGGGGACAGGGGCACCGGGGAGCTGTTTTTT. Amino acids: CASSGDRGTGELFF.